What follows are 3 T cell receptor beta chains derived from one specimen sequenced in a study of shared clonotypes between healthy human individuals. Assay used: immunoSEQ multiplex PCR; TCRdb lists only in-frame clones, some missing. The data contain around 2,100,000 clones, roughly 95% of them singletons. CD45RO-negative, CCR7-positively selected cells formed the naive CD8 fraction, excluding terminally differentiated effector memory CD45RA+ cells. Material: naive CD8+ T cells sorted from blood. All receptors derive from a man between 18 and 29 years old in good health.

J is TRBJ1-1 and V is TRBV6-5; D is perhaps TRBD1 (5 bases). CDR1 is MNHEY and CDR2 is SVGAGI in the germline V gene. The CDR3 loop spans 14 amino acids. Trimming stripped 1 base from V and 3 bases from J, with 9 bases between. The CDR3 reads CASSYYRGDTEAFF. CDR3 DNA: TGTGCCAGCAGTTACTATCGGGGGGACACTGAAGCTTTCTTT.

In nucleotides, the CDR3 is TGCGCCAGCAGCCAAGATCTCGTCACCAGCACAGATACGCAGTATTTT. This sequence encodes CASSQDLVTSTDTQYF. This chain uses TRBV4-1 with TRBJ2-3, with D unresolved. In germline, CDR1 is MGHRA, CDR2 YSYEKL. V lost 0 bases, J lost 0 bases, and 10 bases lay in between. This CDR3 contains 16 residues.

The CDR3 protein is CASSLSSGGALHF. The DNA for the CDR3 is TGTGCCAGCAGCTTATCCTCGGGAGGGGCCCTCCACTTT. V usage is TRBV13 and J usage is TRBJ1-6; tentatively, D is TRBD1 (5 bases). Trimming left V 2 bases short and J 14 bases short, with 13 bases between. This CDR3 is built from 13 residues. Germline V gene lookup returns CDR1 PRHDT and CDR2 FYEKMQ (reference sequence).